A selection of T cell receptor beta chains follows, all from one sample in a study of blood T cell repertoires in COVID-19. The assay was immunoSEQ multiplex PCR, and TCRdb's table has in-frame clones only and misses some. The table has about 220,000 clones, more than 75% seen once; the top ten hold 2.9%. What was sequenced was peripheral blood. Receptors originate from a man aged 45-60 years who had recovered from COVID-19. The CDR3 runs from the conserved cysteine through the conserved F or W. D genes are given only for firm matches.

CASSLRLAGGGADTQYF	TRBJ2-3	TRBD2	TRBV4-2
CASSEVIRGLARNTGELFF	TRBJ2-2	TRBD2	TRBV6-1
CASSLGHGTGKETQYF	TRBJ2-5	TRBD1	TRBV5-1
CASSLTRTGSEKLFF	TRBJ1-4	.	TRBV11-2
CASSRQGSTQPQHF	TRBJ1-5	TRBD1	TRBV11-2
CASSRTQGSYGYTF	TRBJ1-2	.	TRBV28
CASRVAGGPVNEQFF	TRBJ2-1	TRBD2	TRBV6-5
CASSQSEDRASSYNSPLHF	TRBJ1-6	TRBD1	TRBV4-1
CASSELGRYSPLHF	TRBJ1-6	.	TRBV6-1
CASSPIASSYNEQFF	TRBJ2-1	.	TRBV27
CASSPRGLQETQYF	TRBJ2-5	TRBD1	TRBV18
CASRRQSSQDGYTF	TRBJ1-2	.	TRBV6-5